A selection of T cell receptor beta chains follows, all from one sample in a study of cytomegalovirus exposure and HLA in healthy donors. Clones were sequenced by immunoSEQ multiplex PCR, and TCRdb holds only the in-frame ones, with some missing. The table lists 70,000 to 100,000 clones, over 75% of them singletons. Sequenced input: PBMCs. Receptor source: a man aged 18 to 30 in good health and CMV-seronegative. Both conserved end residues are trimmed from each CDR3.

ASSLGVNTEAF	11	TRBV5-6	TRBJ1-1
ASRPAGYEAEQY	12	TRBV7-9	TRBJ2-7
ASSSDRTSYGYT	12	TRBV7-8	TRBJ1-2
ASSQERGQGFYGYT	14	TRBV4-1	TRBJ1-2
ASRQTGGNTEAF	12	TRBV27	TRBJ1-1
ASSTSGEETQY	11	TRBV6-5	TRBJ2-5
ASSQEGTGTEKLF	13	TRBV4-1	TRBJ1-4
ASSLRLSSYNSPLH	14	TRBV7-6	TRBJ1-6
ASSMGLAGASTDTQY	15	TRBV13	TRBJ2-3
AWSREYGYT	9	TRBV30	TRBJ1-2
ASSEGTAGIPTTDTQY	16	TRBV25-1	TRBJ2-3
ASSLAGGEQY	10	TRBV5-6	TRBJ2-7
ASRRTASSYEQY	12	TRBV6-6	TRBJ2-7
ASSPPPVSYEQY	12	TRBV18	TRBJ2-7
ASSLDTTLGGDEQF	14	TRBV7-9	TRBJ2-1
ASSFESDRATNEKLF	15	TRBV27	TRBJ1-4
AWSVEQTQY	9	TRBV30	TRBJ2-5
ASSLSMMRDRDGYT	14	TRBV7-9	TRBJ1-2
ASSHLGTGLDQPQH	14	TRBV16	TRBJ1-5
ASSLRGGELDEQY	13	TRBV18	TRBJ2-7
ASRYLAGVNNEQF	13	TRBV7-9	TRBJ2-1
ASSPQGASNQPQH	13	TRBV18	TRBJ1-5
ASSLSGQSYSNQPQH	15	TRBV28	TRBJ1-5
ASSPGGYGYT	10	TRBV19	TRBJ1-2
ASSPDRDWVGQY	12	TRBV5-5	TRBJ2-7
ASSFGEEGVYGYT	13	TRBV5-6	TRBJ1-2
ASSLDTLAGGNQPQH	15	TRBV5-1	TRBJ1-5
ASSVLQGELF	10	TRBV9	TRBJ2-2
ASSPLGRGPPYEQY	14	TRBV5-1	TRBJ2-7
SVQWTSGGVGEF	12	TRBV29-1	TRBJ2-1
ASSIGTRSNQPQH	13	TRBV19	TRBJ1-5
ASSLNREEAF	10	TRBV5-4	TRBJ1-1
SARSPDGYT	9	TRBV20-1	TRBJ1-2
ASSPGTPPTDTQY	13	TRBV11-2	TRBJ2-3
ASGLKLEAF	9	TRBV6-5	TRBJ1-1
ASSLDVQGLYTGELF	15	TRBV11-2	TRBJ2-2
ASRNQETPNSPLH	13	TRBV2	TRBJ1-6
ASSYDRAGANVLT	13	TRBV6-5	TRBJ2-6
ASSAVTGELF	10	TRBV9	TRBJ2-2
ASSPTGPGQGAYGYT	15	TRBV18	TRBJ1-2
ASSLETGGTEAF	12	TRBV5-1	TRBJ1-1
ASSMDSNTEAF	11	TRBV19	TRBJ1-1
SVVAATEAF	9	TRBV29-1	TRBJ1-1
ASSAPSKEGPYNEQF	15	TRBV9	TRBJ2-1
ASSSGGKGYT	10	TRBV6-1	TRBJ1-2
ASSLAAGDIQY	11	TRBV7-6	TRBJ2-4
ASSFRARQGAYEQY	14	TRBV27	TRBJ2-7
ATGQGGHSNQPQH	13	TRBV19	TRBJ1-5
ASSPGEISGNTIY	13	TRBV4-2	TRBJ1-3
ASSLTSGPQETQY	13	TRBV27	TRBJ2-5
ASSETGTGVFQPQH	14	TRBV6-1	TRBJ1-5
ASSQGDSGLAEQF	13	TRBV4-1	TRBJ2-1
ASRGQFNTEAF	11	TRBV2	TRBJ1-1
ASSKGQLNTEAF	12	TRBV19	TRBJ1-1